This is a list of T cell receptor beta chains from one sample in a study of T cells in Graves' hyperthyroidism and ophthalmopathy. Each CDR3 protein gets one entry after TCRdb re-called the multiplex PCR reads with MiXCR. The table lists 250,000 to 300,000 distinct CDR3 sequences, around a fifth of them singletons. The sequenced sample was blood. Every receptor here comes from a man in his forties or fifties with Graves' ophthalmopathy. CDR3s include the opening cysteine and the closing phenylalanine or tryptophan. A D gene is named only where the DNA matches it firmly. Size values are once, few and many counts, or a class for expanded clones, and some rows have none.

j_call: TRBJ2-7; clone_size: NA; d_call: NA; v_call: TRBV5-6; cdr3_nt: TGTGCCAGCAGCTTGCCCCTAATTTCCTACGAGCAGTACTTC; cdr3_aa: CASSLPLISYEQYF
j_call: TRBJ1-6; clone_size: NA; d_call: NA; v_call: TRBV5-4; cdr3_nt: TGTGCCAGCAGCTTGAGAGAGTTTGCTTCACCCCTCCACTTT; cdr3_aa: CASSLREFASPLHF
j_call: TRBJ2-3; clone_size: NA; d_call: TRBD2; v_call: TRBV11-3; cdr3_nt: TGTGCCAGCAGCCTTAGCGGGAGTGGTGCAGATACGCAGTATTTT; cdr3_aa: CASSLSGSGADTQYF
j_call: TRBJ1-1; clone_size: NA; d_call: NA; v_call: TRBV6-4; cdr3_nt: TGTGCCAGCAGGGAAAGACAGGAAGACACTGAAGCTTTCTTT; cdr3_aa: CASRERQEDTEAFF
j_call: TRBJ2-1; clone_size: NA; d_call: NA; v_call: TRBV18; cdr3_nt: TGTGCCAGCTCACCACCTTACAGGGCAGACAATGAGCAGTTCTTC; cdr3_aa: CASSPPYRADNEQFF
j_call: TRBJ2-3; clone_size: NA; d_call: NA; v_call: TRBV24-1; cdr3_nt: TGTGCCACCAGTGATTTCAACGGGGGCGATACGCAGTATTTT; cdr3_aa: CATSDFNGGDTQYF
j_call: TRBJ2-1; clone_size: few; d_call: NA; v_call: TRBV5-6; cdr3_nt: TGTGCCAGCAGCTTGGACGTGATAGGGAATGAGCAGTTCTTC; cdr3_aa: CASSLDVIGNEQFF
j_call: TRBJ1-1; clone_size: few; d_call: NA; v_call: TRBV9; cdr3_nt: TGTGCCAGCAGCGTGGGTCAGATGAACACTGAAGCTTTCTTT; cdr3_aa: CASSVGQMNTEAFF
j_call: TRBJ1-2; clone_size: few; d_call: NA; v_call: TRBV7-9; cdr3_nt: TGTGCCAGCAGCTCGACGGTAGGACTCAACTATGGCTACACCTTC; cdr3_aa: CASSSTVGLNYGYTF
j_call: TRBJ2-1; clone_size: many; d_call: NA; v_call: TRBV27; cdr3_nt: TGTGCCAGCCACAGGCGGACAGCGAGATACAATGAGCAGTTCTTC; cdr3_aa: CASHRRTARYNEQFF
j_call: TRBJ1-2; clone_size: many; d_call: NA; v_call: TRBV11-2; cdr3_nt: TGTGCCAGCAGCTTAGAACGGACGGATACTTATGGCTACACCTTC; cdr3_aa: CASSLERTDTYGYTF
j_call: TRBJ2-7; clone_size: many; d_call: TRBD1; v_call: TRBV12-3/TRBV12-4; cdr3_nt: TGTGCCAGCAGTCCACAGACAGGGGGTGGCTACGAGCAGTACTTC; cdr3_aa: CASSPQTGGGYEQYF
j_call: TRBJ2-6; clone_size: NA; d_call: NA; v_call: TRBV28; cdr3_nt: TGTGCCAGCAGTGCAGCCCTCTCTGGGGCCAACGTCCTGACTTTC; cdr3_aa: CASSAALSGANVLTF
j_call: TRBJ1-1; clone_size: NA; d_call: NA; v_call: TRBV5-1; cdr3_nt: TGCGCCAGCAGCTTACGATCGACGGGGAACACTGAAGCTTTCTTT; cdr3_aa: CASSLRSTGNTEAFF
j_call: TRBJ2-3; clone_size: few; d_call: NA; v_call: TRBV5-8; cdr3_nt: TGTGCCAGCAGCTTGGGGACGTCTTCAGATACGCAGTATTTT; cdr3_aa: CASSLGTSSDTQYF
j_call: TRBJ2-1; clone_size: NA; d_call: TRBD2; v_call: TRBV12-3/TRBV12-4; cdr3_nt: TGTGCCAGCAGGGGTAGCGGGTGGTCCTACAATGAGCAGTTCTTC; cdr3_aa: CASRGSGWSYNEQFF
j_call: TRBJ2-6; clone_size: NA; d_call: NA; v_call: TRBV20-1; cdr3_nt: TGCAGTGCTGACACAGGGTCTGGGGCCAACGTCCTGACTTTC; cdr3_aa: CSADTGSGANVLTF
j_call: TRBJ2-7; clone_size: many; d_call: NA; v_call: TRBV3-1; cdr3_nt: TGTGCCAGCAGCCCCGGACTCGGGGAGCAGTACTTC; cdr3_aa: CASSPGLGEQYF
j_call: TRBJ2-2; clone_size: NA; d_call: TRBD1; v_call: TRBV19; cdr3_nt: TGTGCCAGTAGTGCCGGGACAGGGCTCGGGGAGCTGTTTTTT; cdr3_aa: CASSAGTGLGELFF
j_call: TRBJ2-3; clone_size: few; d_call: NA; v_call: TRBV20-1; cdr3_nt: TGCAGTGCTGAAAGCGGTTCTAGCACAGATACGCAGTATTTT; cdr3_aa: CSAESGSSTDTQYF
j_call: TRBJ2-5; clone_size: NA; d_call: TRBD1; v_call: TRBV5-1; cdr3_nt: TGCGCCAGCAGCTTGTATGGGACAGGGGCGGAGACCCAGTACTTC; cdr3_aa: CASSLYGTGAETQYF
j_call: TRBJ2-3; clone_size: few; d_call: NA; v_call: TRBV27; cdr3_nt: TGTGCCACCTGGGGGGCAGGTTTGGGTTCCACAGATACGCAGTATTTT; cdr3_aa: CATWGAGLGSTDTQYF
j_call: TRBJ2-4; clone_size: few; d_call: NA; v_call: TRBV3-1; cdr3_nt: TGTGCCAGCAGCCAAGATCTAGTAGCGAGGGTTCAGTACTTC; cdr3_aa: CASSQDLVARVQYF
j_call: TRBJ2-7; clone_size: NA; d_call: NA; v_call: TRBV11-2; cdr3_nt: TGTGCCAGCAGCCAAGTTGAGACGGCGACCTACGAGCAGTACTTC; cdr3_aa: CASSQVETATYEQYF
j_call: TRBJ2-1; clone_size: NA; d_call: TRBD2; v_call: TRBV20-1; cdr3_nt: TGCAGTGCTACTATAACTAGCGGGGGGCACAATGAGCGGTTCTTC; cdr3_aa: CSATITSGGHNERFF
j_call: TRBJ2-7; clone_size: few; d_call: NA; v_call: TRBV7-8; cdr3_nt: TGTGCCAGCAGTCATAGTTCGAACGAGCAGTACTTC; cdr3_aa: CASSHSSNEQYF
j_call: TRBJ2-7; clone_size: few; d_call: NA; v_call: TRBV20-1; cdr3_nt: TGCAGACCTGCCACGGGTAACGAGCAGTACTTC; cdr3_aa: CRPATGNEQYF
j_call: TRBJ2-7; clone_size: many; d_call: NA; v_call: TRBV2; cdr3_nt: TGTGCCAGCAGTGGTGGAGGGCCACCCTCCTACGAGCAGTACTTC; cdr3_aa: CASSGGGPPSYEQYF
j_call: TRBJ2-3; clone_size: many; d_call: TRBD2; v_call: TRBV20-1; cdr3_nt: TGCAGAGTAGCGGGAGTAGGCAGCACAGATACGCAGTATTTT; cdr3_aa: CRVAGVGSTDTQYF
j_call: TRBJ1-5; clone_size: NA; d_call: NA; v_call: TRBV9; cdr3_nt: TGTGCCAGCAGCGTAGCCGGACTGAGCAATCAGCCCCAGCATTTT; cdr3_aa: CASSVAGLSNQPQHF
j_call: TRBJ2-7; clone_size: NA; d_call: NA; v_call: TRBV10-3; cdr3_nt: TGTGCCATCAGTGAGTCAAGGGGGGCCCACGGGCAGTACTTC; cdr3_aa: CAISESRGAHGQYF
j_call: TRBJ1-5; clone_size: many; d_call: NA; v_call: TRBV2; cdr3_nt: TGTGCCAGCAGTGAAGTACGGACGGATCAGCCCCAGCATTTT; cdr3_aa: CASSEVRTDQPQHF
j_call: TRBJ2-7; clone_size: few; d_call: NA; v_call: TRBV12-3/TRBV12-4; cdr3_nt: TGTGCCAGCAATTACAGGGATACAGGCGAGCAGTACTTC; cdr3_aa: CASNYRDTGEQYF
j_call: TRBJ2-1; clone_size: NA; d_call: NA; v_call: TRBV28; cdr3_nt: TGTGCCAGCAGTTTAGAGGCAGGCGAGCAGTTCTTC; cdr3_aa: CASSLEAGEQFF
j_call: TRBJ2-5; clone_size: few; d_call: TRBD1; v_call: TRBV5-1; cdr3_nt: TGCGCCAGCAGCTCCCCCGACAGGGGTTTGTTAGAGACCCAGTACTTC; cdr3_aa: CASSSPDRGLLETQYF
j_call: TRBJ1-2; clone_size: few; d_call: NA; v_call: TRBV6-1; cdr3_nt: TGTGCCAGCAGTATACAGGTGAACTATGGCTACACCTTC; cdr3_aa: CASSIQVNYGYTF
j_call: TRBJ2-5; clone_size: few; d_call: NA; v_call: TRBV6-9; cdr3_nt: TGTGCCAGCAGTTACGATCTGGCAGAGCAAGAGACCCAGCACTTC; cdr3_aa: CASSYDLAEQETQHF
j_call: TRBJ2-3; clone_size: few; d_call: TRBD2; v_call: TRBV7-6; cdr3_nt: TGTGCCAGCAGCCCGGGGACTATAAAGGATACGCAGTATTTT; cdr3_aa: CASSPGTIKDTQYF
j_call: TRBJ1-1; clone_size: few; d_call: NA; v_call: TRBV5-1; cdr3_nt: TGCGCCAGCAGCTTGGACAGGGTTCGCACTGAAGCTTTCTTT; cdr3_aa: CASSLDRVRTEAFF
j_call: TRBJ2-3; clone_size: few; d_call: NA; v_call: TRBV20-1; cdr3_nt: TGCAGTGCTAGTTTGGCAGGCCCGCAGGACACGCAGTATTTT; cdr3_aa: CSASLAGPQDTQYF
j_call: TRBJ2-1; clone_size: few; d_call: TRBD1; v_call: TRBV7-2; cdr3_nt: TGTGCCAGCAGCACCACAGGGGGAGTCTCCTACAATGAGCAGTTCTTC; cdr3_aa: CASSTTGGVSYNEQFF
j_call: TRBJ2-1; clone_size: NA; d_call: NA; v_call: TRBV3-1; cdr3_nt: TGTGCCAGCGGACTCGATGGGACGCCCTCCTACAATGAGCAGTTCTTC; cdr3_aa: CASGLDGTPSYNEQFF
j_call: TRBJ1-5; clone_size: many; d_call: NA; v_call: TRBV30; cdr3_nt: TGTGCCTGGAGTGTCGGCGGTTCCTCCAATCAGCCCCAGCATTTT; cdr3_aa: CAWSVGGSSNQPQHF
j_call: TRBJ2-2; clone_size: few; d_call: NA; v_call: TRBV5-1; cdr3_nt: TGCGCCAGCAGCCGAACAGGGGAGGCGAACACCGGGGAGCTGTTTTTT; cdr3_aa: CASSRTGEANTGELFF
j_call: TRBJ2-7; clone_size: NA; d_call: NA; v_call: TRBV5-1; cdr3_nt: TGCGCCAGCAGCTGGGGACCCTGGGATGGATACGAGCAGTACTTC; cdr3_aa: CASSWGPWDGYEQYF
j_call: TRBJ2-7; clone_size: many; d_call: NA; v_call: TRBV20-1; cdr3_nt: TGCAGTGCGAGAGGACCTGGCGGCTACGAGCAGTACTTC; cdr3_aa: CSARGPGGYEQYF
j_call: TRBJ2-7; clone_size: NA; d_call: TRBD1; v_call: TRBV7-9; cdr3_nt: TGTGCCAGCAGCCCGTGGGGGACAGCCAACGAGCAGTACTTC; cdr3_aa: CASSPWGTANEQYF
j_call: TRBJ2-1; clone_size: NA; d_call: NA; v_call: TRBV7-9; cdr3_nt: TGTGCCAGCAGCCCCCACCGAAAGACTAGTCAGTCCTACAATGAGCAGTTCTTC; cdr3_aa: CASSPHRKTSQSYNEQFF
j_call: TRBJ2-5; clone_size: few; d_call: NA; v_call: TRBV20-1; cdr3_nt: TGCAGTGCTAGAACAGGGATTGGAGAGACCCAGTACTTC; cdr3_aa: CSARTGIGETQYF
j_call: TRBJ2-1; clone_size: many; d_call: NA; v_call: TRBV7-8; cdr3_nt: TGTGCCAGCAGCTTAGGTATGCGCGAGCAGTTCTTC; cdr3_aa: CASSLGMREQFF
j_call: TRBJ1-2; clone_size: NA; d_call: NA; v_call: TRBV15; cdr3_nt: TGTGCCACCAGCAGTTCCGGACAATCCTATGGCTACACCTTC; cdr3_aa: CATSSSGQSYGYTF
j_call: TRBJ2-5; clone_size: few; d_call: TRBD2; v_call: TRBV5-1; cdr3_nt: TGCGCCAGCAGCGCCGGACTAGCGGGAGTGGCTGAGACCCAGTACTTC; cdr3_aa: CASSAGLAGVAETQYF
j_call: TRBJ2-1; clone_size: many; d_call: TRBD1; v_call: TRBV3-1; cdr3_nt: TGTGCCAGCAGCCTCCACAATATAGAGACAGGGGATACGGAGCAGTTCTTC; cdr3_aa: CASSLHNIETGDTEQFF
j_call: TRBJ2-2; clone_size: NA; d_call: NA; v_call: TRBV12-3/TRBV12-4; cdr3_nt: TGTGTCCTCAAGGAGAACACCGGGGAGCTGTTTTTT; cdr3_aa: CVLKENTGELFF
j_call: TRBJ2-6; clone_size: few; d_call: NA; v_call: TRBV6-1; cdr3_nt: TGTGCCAGCGCCGAAATTTTGACGGGCAGCTCTGGGGCCAACGTCCTGACTTTC; cdr3_aa: CASAEILTGSSGANVLTF
j_call: TRBJ1-1; clone_size: many; d_call: NA; v_call: TRBV2; cdr3_nt: TGTGCCAGCAGGGTGACCCAGATGAACACTGAAGCTTTCTTT; cdr3_aa: CASRVTQMNTEAFF
j_call: TRBJ2-1; clone_size: NA; d_call: TRBD2; v_call: TRBV27; cdr3_nt: TGTGCCAGCAGTTTTCCAACGGGACTAGCGCAGCAGTTCTTC; cdr3_aa: CASSFPTGLAQQFF